This TCR beta chain comes out of a study of OX40 agonist ivuxolimab in advanced cancers. With 0 bases removed from V and 6 bases from J, the gap between germline ends came to 12 bases. CDR1 is LNHNV, CDR2 YYDKDF, per germline (reference sequence). The CDR3 length is 15 residues. Clones were read by immunoSEQ multiplex PCR, and TCRdb kept only the in-frame ones, dropping some. The sample has about 58,000 clones; 80% to 90% are singletons. The chain employs TRBV15 and TRBJ2-1; unclear D gene. This TCR was sampled from an adult with an advanced solid tumor such as melanoma, head and neck, liver or kidney cancer. Sample: CD4+ or CD8+ T cells sorted from blood, taken in a trial of the OX40 agonist ivuxolimab. The CDR3 loop reads CATSRDTVAANEQFF. The CDR3 coding sequence is TGTGCCACCAGCAGAGATACGGTAGCTGCCAATGAGCAGTTCTTC.